The entry below gives a single TCR beta chain sequence along with its context. Its antigen is not known. The sample originates from a study of neurological immune-mediated disorders. Study-wide results and limits: No CDR3 amino acid sequences recurred among expanded clones across subjects, suggesting private repertoires in all groups.

TCRdb re-called the 5' RACE reads through MiXCR, storing one row per CDR3 protein. Of about 24,000 distinct CDR3 sequences detected, about an eighth appear once; the ten largest clones hold approximately 16%. The source is a woman aged 40 to 50 with HTLV-1-associated myelopathy (HAM/TSP). The material sequenced was PBMCs.

CDR3 in amino acids: CGVSHGHAQYF. CDR3 coding DNA: TGCGGTGTTAGCCATGGCCACGCGCAGTACTTC. This chain uses TRBV20-1 with TRBJ2-7, with D unclear. CDR3 length equals 11 residues. CDR1 and CDR2 (germline): DFQATT, SNEGSKA (reference sequence).